These 8 T cell receptor beta chains share one sample of origin, sequenced in a study of T cells after yellow fever vaccination (dated by TCRdb to about 2019). This specimen's treatment or condition label, interpreted: live attenuated yellow fever vaccine strain. The method was 5' RACE. TCRdb names Illumina NovaSeq 6000 as the instrument used. TCRdb reprocessing: public reads trimmed at Q25 with fastp, clones called with MiXCR, in-frame beta chains kept. Every entry covers one CDR3 protein and lists the most common genes and DNA from its rows. Counted in this sample were hundreds of thousands of distinct CDR3 sequences; around 12% of them appeared once. The biggest ten clones account for 3.2% of the sample. The sequencing here drew on CD4+ T cells sorted from PBMCs, taken 15 days after the yellow fever booster vaccination. These receptors came from a man aged 18-30 years who received the YFV17D yellow fever vaccine.

The chain employs TRBV9 and TRBJ1-1, with 7 bases that match TRBD1. CDR1 is SGDLS, CDR2 YYNGEE, per germline. CDR3 size: 16 residues. The V segment lost 0 bases and the J segment 2 bases; nucleotides outside the gene matches: 7. The CDR3 DNA sequence: TGTGCCAGCAGCGTAGATATTCGACAGGGAAACACTGAAGCTTTCTTT. This codes for CASSVDIRQGNTEAFF.

At least ten counts were recorded for this clonotype. This chain connects TRBV5-1 to TRBJ2-1, with TRBD2 matching 10 bases. The V and J ends lost 2 bases and 9 bases, in that order; junction bases with no gene match: 8. Germline-derived CDR1 and CDR2 are SGHRS and YFSETQ. The CDR3 runs to 15 residues. The CDR3 region has the DNA TGCGCCAGCAGCTTCCTAAGCGGGGGGGCCGGTGAGCAGTTCTTC. Its protein is CASSFLSGGAGEQFF.

J is TRBJ1-2 and V is TRBV7-2; 8 bases are shared with TRBD1. CDR3 size: 16 residues. V gave up 5 bases and J gave up 8 bases; unmatched junction bases: 16. The V gene's germline CDR1 is SGHTA and CDR2 FQGNSA. The CDR3 bases are TGTGCCAGCAGCCGAATGAATCAGGGGGCAGTCCGAGGCTACACCTTC. Amino acid sequence: CASSRMNQGAVRGYTF.

The chain is built from TRBV5-4 and TRBJ2-3, with 8 bases matching TRBD2. Looked up from germline, CDR1 is SGHNT and CDR2 is YYREEE (reference sequence). The CDR3 has 15 amino acids. J was trimmed by 8 bases and V by 0 bases; bases with no gene match: 8. In DNA form, the CDR3 reads TGTGCCAGCAGCTTGGGGGCTAGCGGGTTAGCTACGCAGTATTTT. It specifies CASSLGASGLATQYF.

The chain uses TRBV6-5 and TRBJ1-6, with D maybe TRBD1 (5 bases). Trimming removed 6 bases from V and 9 bases from J, with 18 bases in between. This CDR3 contains 15 residues. Germline V gives CDR1 MNHEY, CDR2 SVGAGI. The DNA for the CDR3 is TGTGCCAGCAGATCGGCCGCAGGGACGGGTTCACCCCTCCACTTT. Translated, it gives CASRSAAGTGSPLHF.

This clonotype was observed a handful of times. The J gene is TRBJ1-6, the V gene TRBV9; the D gene is possibly TRBD1 (5 bases). Looked up from germline, CDR1 is SGDLS and CDR2 is YYNGEE. CDR3 length equals 14 residues. The germline V and J ends were trimmed by 0 bases and 8 bases, with 9 bases remaining between them. CDR3 region: CASSVDRTDSPLHF. In DNA, the CDR3 is TGTGCCAGCAGCGTAGACAGGACGGATTCACCCCTCCACTTT.

The chain employs TRBV6-2 or TRBV6-3 and TRBJ2-3; tentatively, D is TRBD2 (6 bases). Germline-derived CDR1 and CDR2 are MNHEY and SVGEGT. V gave up 2 bases and J gave up 2 bases, with 8 bases separating them. The CDR3 runs to 14 residues. The CDR3 protein is CASSYRGITDTQYF. The CDR3 DNA reads TGTGCCAGCAGTTACCGGGGGATCACAGATACGCAGTATTTT.

The rearrangement uses TRBV5-5 and TRBJ2-3; 10 nucleotides line up with TRBD1. The CDR3 extends over 15 amino acids. Germline lookup yields CDR1 SGHKS and CDR2 YYEKEE (reference sequence). V trimming: 4 bases; J trimming: 3 bases; junction bases outside the gene matches: 5. The CDR3 loop is CASSPGQGMTDTQYF. CDR3 nucleotide sequence: TGTGCCAGCAGCCCGGGACAGGGGATGACAGATACGCAGTATTTT.